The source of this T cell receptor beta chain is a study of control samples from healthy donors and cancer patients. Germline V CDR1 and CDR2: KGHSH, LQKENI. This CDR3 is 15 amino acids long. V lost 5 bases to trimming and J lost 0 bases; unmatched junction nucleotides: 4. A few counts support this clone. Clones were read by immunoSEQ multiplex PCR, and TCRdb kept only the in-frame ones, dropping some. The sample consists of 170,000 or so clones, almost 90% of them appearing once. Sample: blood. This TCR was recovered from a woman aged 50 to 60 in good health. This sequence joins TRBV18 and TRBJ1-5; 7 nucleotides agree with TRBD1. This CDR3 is CASSTDRVSNQPQHF. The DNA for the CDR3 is TGTGCCAGCTCAACTGACAGGGTTAGCAATCAGCCCCAGCATTTT.